In its sample, the clone carrying this T cell receptor (beta chain) was seen a few times. Its target is unknown. The data are from a study of shared clonotypes between healthy human individuals. In the study overall: Donors were two women and three men aged 18 to 49. The study, taken as a whole, reports: Across subsets, estimated richness was generally greater for naive than for memory populations. Sharing across a few donors was seen in roughly 5% of naive CD4 clonotypes.

TCRdb keeps only in-frame clones here, not all; method: immunoSEQ multiplex PCR. The sample has some 1,100,000 clones; approximately 78% are singletons. This clonotype was obtained from a man between 18 and 29 years old in good health. Some clones in this sample may be carry-over from other donors' samples. Sequencing was carried out using memory CD4+ T cells from PBMCs. Specified subset: CD45RA-negative fraction.

The DNA for the CDR3 is TGTGCCAGCAGCTTAATACCAGGGCTCCTCTACGAGCAGTACTTC. It translates to CASSLIPGLLYEQYF. V gene TRBV7-2 combines with J gene TRBJ2-7, with a tentative D call TRBD1 (5 bases). Trimming cost V 2 bases and J 3 bases, with 14 bases left between them. The V gene's germline CDR1 is SGHTA and CDR2 FQGNSA. The CDR3 covers 15 residues.